These T cell receptor beta chains were read from a single sample in a study of control samples from healthy donors and cancer patients. Measured with immunoSEQ multiplex PCR; TCRdb has only the in-frame clones, and not every one. The sample has about 75,000 clones, about 95% seen once; the top ten hold about 6.2%. Sequencing input: blood. Receptors originate from a woman aged 40 to 50 in good health. CDR3s include the opening cysteine and the closing phenylalanine or tryptophan. A D gene is named only where the DNA matches it firmly. Size is omitted from some rows. Given values are once, few, many or a class for expanded clones.

TRBJ2-3 | TRBV5-4 | TRBD2 | - | CASSPNAGGRGPDTQYF | TGTGCCAGCAGCCCTAACGCGGGGGGGAGGGGTCCAGATACGCAGTATTTT
TRBJ2-5 | TRBV28 | - | - | CASRPDSVETQYF | TGTGCCAGCAGACCGGACTCTGTAGAGACCCAGTACTTC
TRBJ1-5 | TRBV4-1 | TRBD1 | - | CASSPEDRVDQPQHF | TGCGCCAGCAGCCCCGAGGACAGGGTGGATCAGCCCCAGCATTTT
TRBJ2-7 | TRBV7-9 | - | once | CASSPTYLSLKDEQYF | TGTGCCAGCAGCCCTACCTATCTCTCCCTAAAGGACGAGCAGTACTTC
TRBJ1-1 | TRBV6-6 | TRBD1 | - | CASSYSTGVEAFF | TGTGCCAGCAGTTACTCGACAGGGGTTGAAGCTTTCTTT
TRBJ2-1 | TRBV2 | - | - | CASSEGRTEYSYNEQFF | TGTGCCAGCAGTGAGGGACGGACAGAATACTCCTACAATGAGCAGTTCTTC
TRBJ1-3 | TRBV7-7 | TRBD1 | - | CASSLGTGSGNTIYF | TGTGCCAGCAGCCTTGGGACAGGGAGTGGAAACACCATATATTTT
TRBJ2-3 | TRBV10-3 | - | - | CAISEERGTDTQYF | TGTGCCATCTCCGAGGAGCGCGGCACAGATACGCAGTATTTT
TRBJ1-2 | TRBV6-5 | - | - | CATMKEGGYTF | TGTGCCACGATGAAAGAGGGTGGCTACACCTTC
TRBJ2-2 | TRBV5-6 | TRBD2 | - | CASSGGLAGFRELFF | TGTGCCAGCAGCGGAGGACTAGCGGGGTTCAGGGAGCTGTTTTTT
TRBJ2-7 | TRBV10-3 | - | - | CAISDVSYEQYF | TGTGCCATCAGTGACGTTTCCTACGAGCAGTACTTC
TRBJ1-1 | TRBV4-3 | - | - | CASSQVRQRNTEAFF | TGCGCCAGCAGCCAAGTACGGCAGCGGAACACTGAAGCTTTCTTT
TRBJ2-7 | TRBV25-1 | - | - | CASSEWPEGDEQYF | TGTGCCAGCAGTGAATGGCCCGAGGGAGACGAGCAGTACTTC
TRBJ1-5 | TRBV4-1 | - | - | CASSQFGSQPQHF | TGCGCCAGCAGCCAATTCGGGAGTCAGCCCCAGCATTTT
TRBJ1-6 | TRBV18 | - | - | CASSPEGGRNSPLHF | TGTGCCAGCTCGCCGGAGGGAGGGCGCAATTCACCCCTCCACTTT
TRBJ2-7 | TRBV7-3 | TRBD1 | - | CASSNPTGTDEQYF | TGTGCCAGCAGCAACCCGACAGGGACCGACGAGCAGTACTTC